This TCR beta chain was sequenced in a study of glioma-infiltrating T cells. Background on the study: Approximately 920,000 peripheral T cells were targeted at roughly 4.5- to 11-fold coverage.

This clonotype was counted between two and nine times. Amplification of TCR alpha and beta CDR3 regions from RNA used iRepertoire nested multiplex PCR. Tissue mRNA or PBMC total RNA, about 95-450 ng, went into one-step reverse transcription and amplification. TCRdb redid the calling of the multiplex PCR reads with MiXCR, one entry per CDR3 protein. The data contain 400,000 or so distinct CDR3 sequences, about two fifths of them singletons. This clonotype originated in a human donor with low-grade glioma or glioblastoma, undergoing nonglioma brain surgery, or in good health (not recorded which). Sequences were obtained from glioma tissue, nonneoplastic brain tissue, or PBMCs (not recorded which).

The CDR3 loop reads CASSISHSMNTEAFF. The CDR3 bases are TGTGCCAGTAGTATCTCGCACAGCATGAACACTGAAGCTTTCTTT. V gene TRBV19 combines with J gene TRBJ1-1; no reliable D call. This CDR3 has 15 amino acids. Trimming left V 3 bases short and J 0 bases short, with 11 bases between. Germline lookup yields CDR1 LNHDA and CDR2 SQIVND (reference sequence).